Each of the 25 T cell receptor beta chains below was sequenced from the same sample in a study of T cell repertoires in cytomegalovirus infection. TCRdb reprocessed the reads with MiXCR, giving one entry per CDR3 protein. The sample lists 200,000 to 300,000 distinct CDR3 sequences, 6.5% occurring once. The source material was PBMCs. These receptors were collected from a human donor in good health (CMV status not recorded). Some clones in this sample may be carry-over from other donors' samples.

This clonotype was observed once. The gene calls are TRBV6-2 or TRBV6-3 and TRBJ1-1; D is uncertain. V gave up 0 bases and J gave up 1 base, with 6 bases separating them. The germline CDR1 and CDR2 sequences are MNHEY and SVGEGT. CDR3 length equals 14 residues. CDR3: CASSYSEQNTEAFF. The CDR3 DNA reads as TGTGCCAGCAGTTACTCGGAACAGAACACTGAAGCTTTCTTT.

To note about this clonotype: This may be a read error, as it is one base from a much larger clone. The chain uses TRBV12-3 or TRBV12-4 and TRBJ1-1, with D unresolved. Trimming removed 6 bases at V and 4 bases at J, with 9 bases between. The CDR3 sequence is 12 residues long. The CDR3 loop reads CASRLDSTEAFF. CDR3 nucleotides: TGTGCCAGCAGACTCGATAGCACTGAAGCTTTCTTT.

This clonotype came up many times. The chain uses TRBV29-1 and TRBJ1-1; D call uncertain. Germline-derived CDR1 and CDR2 are SQVTM and ANQGSEA. Trimming left V 2 bases short and J 4 bases short, with 14 bases between. This CDR3 has 14 amino acids. CDR3 in DNA: TGCAGCGTTGAACTGAGTGTTTTTGGCACTGAAGCTTTCTTT. Amino acids: CSVELSVFGTEAFF. Full variable domain (remainder filled in from reference TRBV29-1 and TRBJ1-1): SAVISQKPSRDICQRGTSLTIQCQVDSQVTMMFWYRQQPGQSLTLIATANQGSEATYESGFVIDKFPISRPNLTFSTLTVSNMSPEDSSIYLCSVELSVFGTEAFFGQGTRLTVV.

This clonotype was observed a handful of times. V is TRBV6-6 and J is TRBJ2-2; either TRBD1 or TRBD2 may fit D (6 bases each). The CDR3 loop spans 17 amino acids. V shed 6 bases and J shed 0 bases, with 17 bases lying between them. CDR1 and CDR2 from the germline V gene are MNHNY and SVGAGI (reference sequence). This CDR3 is CASSPRRGSANTGELFF. CDR3 coding DNA: TGTGCCAGCAGCCCGAGGAGGGGGAGCGCGAACACCGGGGAGCTGTTTTTT.

This clonotype was picked up many times. This rearrangement joins TRBV4-3 to TRBJ2-1, with 12 positions matching TRBD2. Germline V lookup: CDR1 LGHNA, CDR2 YSLEER. V shed 4 bases and J 5 bases; nucleotides not matched to a gene: 9. The CDR3 is 17 amino acids. The CDR3 protein is CASSRGLAGTHNNEQFF. As DNA, the CDR3 is TGCGCCAGCAGCCGAGGACTAGCGGGAACCCATAACAATGAGCAGTTCTTC.

This clonotype was detected many times. CDR3 residues: CASSFTGDRDQPQHF. For the CDR3, the DNA is TGTGCCAGCAGCTTCACGGGAGATCGAGATCAGCCCCAGCATTTT. This chain connects TRBV7-2 to TRBJ1-5; no reliable D call. Germline V CDR1 and CDR2: SGHTA, FQGNSA. The CDR3 loop spans 15 amino acids. The V gene lost 3 bases and the J gene lost 5 bases, with 14 bases spanning the gap.

The sample holds many counts of this clonotype. The chain employs TRBV7-2 and TRBJ2-7; TRBD2 aligns across 7 bases. CDR3 size: 15 residues. CDR1 and CDR2 from the germline V gene are SGHTA and FQGNSA. V was clipped by 10 bases and J by 0 bases; unmatched bases: 12. The CDR3 region has the DNA TGTGCCACCGCCCTTCGGGGGGTTGACTCCTACGAGCAGTACTTC. Its protein is CATALRGVDSYEQYF.

This clonotype came up a few times. CDR3 in amino acids: CASSSELVPPLHF. DNA of the CDR3: TGTGCCAGCAGCTCGGAGTTGGTTCCACCCCTCCACTTT. The V and J genes are TRBV7-2 and TRBJ1-6; D gene uncertain. The CDR3 sequence is 13 residues long. Trimming left V 4 bases short and J 11 bases short, with 12 bases between. From germline, CDR1 is SGHTA and CDR2 FQGNSA. The full variable domain, with the rest looked up from reference TRBV7-2 and TRBJ1-6, is GAGVSQSPSNKVTEKGKDVELRCDPISGHTALYWYRQSLGQGLEFLIYFQGNSAPDKSGLPSDRFSAERTGGSVSTLTIQRTQQEDSAVYLCASSSELVPPLHFGNGTRLTVT.

This clonotype was recorded at least ten times. The chain uses TRBV11-2 and TRBJ2-7; the D is unclear. V gave up 0 bases and J gave up 3 bases, with 12 bases separating them. CDR3 length equals 15 residues. Germline V CDR1 and CDR2: SGHAT, FQNNGV. In DNA form, the CDR3 reads TGTGCCAGCAGCTTAGATCGTGGCAGAATCTACGAGCAGTACTTC. Encoded protein: CASSLDRGRIYEQYF. Together with reference TRBV11-2 and TRBJ2-7, the CDR3 gives the full variable domain: EAGVAQSPRYKIIEKRQSVAFWCNPISGHATLYWYQQILGQGPKLLIQFQNNGVVDDSQLPKDRFSAERLKGVDSTLKIQPAKLEDSAVYLCASSLDRGRIYEQYFGPGTRLTVT.

This clonotype occurred many times. DNA for the CDR3: TGTGCCAGCAGCTTGGGGGGGACCCCCTATGGCTACACCTTC. Amino acid sequence: CASSLGGTPYGYTF. The J gene is TRBJ1-2, the V gene TRBV7-9; perhaps TRBD1 as D (5 bases). V lost 3 bases and J 4 bases, leaving 12 bases between the germline ends. This CDR3 has 14 amino acids. The germline CDR1 and CDR2 sequences are SEHNR and FQNEAQ (reference sequence). The full variable domain, in which reference TRBV7-9 and TRBJ1-2 provide the parts outside the CDR3, is DTGVSQNPRHKITKRGQNVTFRCDPISEHNRLYWYRQTLGQGPEFLTYFQNEAQLEKSRLLSDRFSAERPKGSFSTLEIQRTEQGDSAMYLCASSLGGTPYGYTFGSGTRLTVV.

Ten or more counts support this clonotype. Here the CDR3 reads CASSPEVYEQYF. The CDR3 nucleotides are TGTGCCAGCAGCCCCGAAGTCTACGAGCAGTACTTC. This chain uses TRBV7-9 with TRBJ2-7; D is uncertain. V was shortened by 5 bases and J by 3 bases, with 8 bases between the two germline ends. Germline CDR1 SEHNR, CDR2 FQNEAQ (reference sequence). The CDR3 covers 12 residues. The entire variable domain, with the rest obtained from reference TRBV7-9 and TRBJ2-7, is as follows: DTGVSQNPRHKITKRGQNVTFRCDPISEHNRLYWYRQTLGQGPEFLTYFQNEAQLEKSRLLSDRFSAERPKGSFSTLEIQRTEQGDSAMYLCASSPEVYEQYFGPGTRLTVT.

In its sample, this clonotype was seen many times. CDR3 in amino acids: CASSPGREDTEAFF. CDR3 nucleotide sequence: TGTGCCAGCAGCCCGGGCAGGGAGGACACTGAAGCTTTCTTT. The V gene is TRBV7-3, the J gene TRBJ1-1, with D perhaps TRBD1 (5 bases). The CDR3 loop spans 14 amino acids. Germline CDR1 and CDR2: SGHTA and FQGTGA. The V gene lost 5 bases and the J gene lost 3 bases, with 13 bases spanning the gap.

This clonotype has ten or more counts. The chain employs TRBV5-6 and TRBJ1-1; D call uncertain. The CDR3 totals 14 residues. Between the trimmed V and J ends, which lost 6 bases and 6 bases, there was a span of 18 bases. Germline CDR1 and CDR2: SGHDT and YYEEEE. This CDR3 is CASTLLITSAEAFF. The CDR3 coding sequence is TGTGCCAGCACCCTACTCATCACAAGCGCTGAAGCTTTCTTT.

This clonotype was seen many times. The rearrangement links TRBV12-3 or TRBV12-4 to TRBJ1-5; 7 bases fit TRBD1. Unmatched junction bases numbered 10, after V lost 6 bases and J lost 2 bases. There are 16 residues in the CDR3. The DNA for the CDR3 is TGTGCCAGCAGATCAGGGGGGGCTTATGGCAATCAGCCCCAGCATTTT. Protein sequence: CASRSGGAYGNQPQHF.

This clonotype has at least ten counts. V is TRBV2 and J is TRBJ1-1; D ambiguous. The CDR3 sequence is 14 residues long. Trimming took off 4 bases at V and 2 bases at J, with 11 bases between the two ends. Germline CDR1 is SNHLY and CDR2 is FYNNEI. The CDR3, as DNA: TGTGCCAGCAGTGTTTCGGTAGCTAACACTGAAGCTTTCTTT. Protein sequence: CASSVSVANTEAFF.

V gene TRBV5-1 combines with J gene TRBJ1-5; D gene uncertain. Between the trimmed V and J ends, which lost 0 bases and 6 bases, there was a span of 13 bases. The CDR3 spans 15 residues. CDR1 is SGHRS and CDR2 is YFSETQ in the germline V gene. CDR3 DNA: TGCGCCAGCAGCTTGGAAGGGTTGGTGGGTCAGCCCCAGCATTTT. Protein: CASSLEGLVGQPQHF.

This clonotype was counted ten times or more. The V call is TRBV4-3, the J call TRBJ2-1; D perhaps matches TRBD2 (5 bases). The germline CDR1 and CDR2 sequences are LGHNA and YSLEER. This CDR3 comprises 15 residues. Trimming shortened V by 0 bases and J by 3 bases, and 9 bases separated the two germline ends. The CDR3 region is CASSQDGNRYNEQFF. The CDR3, as DNA: TGCGCCAGCAGCCAAGACGGGAACCGCTACAATGAGCAGTTCTTC.

This clonotype was recorded at least ten times. The chain is built from TRBV20-1 and TRBJ2-7, with 7 bases identical to TRBD1. The CDR3 consists of 14 residues. Germline V gene lookup returns CDR1 DFQATT and CDR2 SNEGSKA (reference sequence). V lost 3 bases to trimming and J lost 5 bases; unmatched junction nucleotides: 10. The CDR3, as DNA: TGCAGTGCTAGGGGGAGCTCGACAGGGAACGAGCAGTACTTC. Translated: CSARGSSTGNEQYF.

There are many counts of this clonotype. This sequence joins TRBV4-3 and TRBJ1-2; D is uncertain. The CDR3 loop spans 16 amino acids. Germline-derived CDR1 and CDR2 are LGHNA and YSLEER. V shed 0 bases and J shed 0 bases, with 11 bases lying between them. The CDR3 spells CASSQDERGTNYGYTF. The CDR3 nucleotides read TGCGCCAGCAGCCAAGATGAAAGAGGGACTAACTATGGCTACACCTTC.

The J gene is TRBJ1-1, the V gene TRBV14; 8 bases map to TRBD1. Per the germline V gene, CDR1 is SGHDN and CDR2 is FVKESK. V was pared by 5 bases and J by 1 base, with 6 bases of the junction left unmatched. The CDR3 is 15 amino acids. The CDR3 is CASSEQTGENTEAFF. The CDR3 bases are TGTGCCAGCAGCGAACAGACAGGGGAGAACACTGAAGCTTTCTTT.

This clonotype was seen at least ten times. The chain uses TRBV28 and TRBJ2-1; no clear D gene. Germline values: CDR1 MDHEN, CDR2 SYDVKM. Trimming left V 5 bases short and J 3 bases short, with 5 bases between. This CDR3 comprises 12 residues. The CDR3 loop reads CASSPHYNEQFF. The CDR3 coding sequence is TGTGCCAGCAGTCCTCACTACAATGAGCAGTTCTTC.

The table lists this clonotype with many counts. The V gene is TRBV20-1, the J gene TRBJ2-5, with D possibly matching TRBD2 (6 bases). The CDR3 loop spans 16 amino acids. The V and J ends lost 3 bases and 2 bases respectively, with 19 bases between them. CDR1 and CDR2 from the germline V gene are DFQATT and SNEGSKA (reference sequence). CDR3 sequence (DNA): TGCAGTGCTAGGCCCTTGGTGGCGGGGAGGCAAGAGACCCAGTACTTC. It encodes CSARPLVAGRQETQYF.

This clonotype was found many times. The chain carries TRBV9 and TRBJ2-5; TRBD2 is a possible D gene (6 bases). Germline CDR1 and CDR2: SGDLS and YYNGEE. Trimming stripped 4 bases from V and 5 bases from J, with 18 bases between. The CDR3 length is 15 residues. Here the CDR3 DNA reads TGTGCCAGCAGCCCTTGGCGGGGCGCAGGGGAGACCCAGTACTTC. Its protein is CASSPWRGAGETQYF.

The J gene is TRBJ2-3, the V gene TRBV28, with D hard to call. V lost 3 bases and J lost 6, with 7 bases in between. The CDR3 has 12 amino acids. Germline lookup yields CDR1 MDHEN and CDR2 SYDVKM. CDR3 in DNA: TGTGCCAGCAGTTTCCCAGTGGATACGCAGTATTTT. Its translation is CASSFPVDTQYF.

This clonotype showed up many times. The chain couples TRBV7-6 to TRBJ1-5; maybe TRBD1 (6 bases). The CDR3 has 17 residues. Germline assignment: CDR1 SGHVS and CDR2 FNYEAQ. V dropped 5 bases and J dropped 5 bases, with 22 bases sitting between them. This CDR3 is CASSPPPGTTTDQPQHF. Here the CDR3 DNA reads TGTGCCAGCAGCCCACCACCCGGGACAACTACCGATCAGCCCCAGCATTTT.